This T cell receptor (beta chain) was obtained from a study of naive and memory T cell subsets. J lost 0 bases, V lost 6 bases, and 12 bases had no gene match. Germline V gene lookup returns CDR1 DFQATT and CDR2 SNEGSKA (reference sequence). CDR3 length: 17 residues. Whole-study findings and limits: Activation and differentiation may alter RNA-based TCR counts. Especially in CD8 cells, naive repertoires contained a few larger clonotypes, possibly CD45RA-re-expressing memory cells. Over 95% of naive TCR sequences appeared only once after error correction, unlike memory subsets.

The beta constant-region primer was an equimolar mix of two oligonucleotides covering TRBC1 and TRBC2. Nested alpha and beta constant-region primers with the SP2 primer drove four PCR rounds on ligated cDNA. The cDNA 3' end received a ligated single-stranded oligonucleotide carrying the SP2 primer and a 12-nucleotide UMI. TCRdb re-analysed the UMI-ligation and nested PCR reads in MiXCR, keeping a single row per CDR3 protein. The sample records 130,000 to 150,000 distinct CDR3 sequences, 20% to 25% being singletons. CMV status came from CD4+ T cell IFNgamma after overnight CMV lysate stimulation of fresh PBMCs. The table lists this clonotype with a few counts. What it binds is unknown.

The V call is TRBV20-1, the J call TRBJ2-1; 9 nucleotides align to TRBD1. Sequences were obtained from naive CD4+ T cells from blood. The TCR originated in a human donor in good health. In nucleotides, the CDR3 is TGCAGTGCCCAACCCGACAGGGGGAGAGGCTCCTACAATGAGCAGTTCTTC. It translates to CSAQPDRGRGSYNEQFF.